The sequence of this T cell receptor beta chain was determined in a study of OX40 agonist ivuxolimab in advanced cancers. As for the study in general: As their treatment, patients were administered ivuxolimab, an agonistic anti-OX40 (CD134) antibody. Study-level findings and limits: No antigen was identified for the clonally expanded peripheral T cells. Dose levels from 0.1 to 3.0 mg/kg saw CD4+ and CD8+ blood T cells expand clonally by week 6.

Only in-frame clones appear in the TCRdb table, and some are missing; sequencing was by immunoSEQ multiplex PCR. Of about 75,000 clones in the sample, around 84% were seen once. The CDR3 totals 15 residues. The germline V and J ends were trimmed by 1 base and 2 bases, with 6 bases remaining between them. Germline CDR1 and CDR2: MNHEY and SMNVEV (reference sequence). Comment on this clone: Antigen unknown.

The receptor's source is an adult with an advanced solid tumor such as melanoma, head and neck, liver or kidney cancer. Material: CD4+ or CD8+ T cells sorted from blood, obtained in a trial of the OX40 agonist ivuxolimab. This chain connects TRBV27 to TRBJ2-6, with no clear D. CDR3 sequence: CASSLYATGANVLTF. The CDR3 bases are TGTGCCAGCAGTTTATATGCAACTGGGGCCAACGTCCTGACTTTC.